The rows below give T cell receptor beta chains drawn from one sample of a study of T cell responses to AZD1222 COVID-19 vaccine. Sequencing was performed with immunoSEQ multiplex PCR; in TCRdb, only in-frame clones are kept and a portion is missing. The table shows over 120,000 clones, with 92% occurring only once. Sequencing used peripheral blood, obtained on day 0 of AZD1222 vaccination. These receptors were taken from an adult in good health. The CDR3 runs from the conserved cysteine through the conserved F or W. Clone size is given for some rows only: seen once, a few or many times, or a class if the clone is expanded.

CDR3aa	abundance	v_gene	j_gene
CSASAGFDPPLHF	-	TRBV20-1	TRBJ1-6
CASSIGWQGVYSGANVLTF	-	TRBV19	TRBJ2-6
CAIRGGSGIGEQFF	-	TRBV10-3	TRBJ2-1
CASSLMNEKLFF	-	TRBV28	TRBJ1-4
CASSLFGTRPNNEQFF	-	TRBV7-6	TRBJ2-1
CASSSSIGELFF	-	TRBV6-5	TRBJ2-2
CASSPRDSSYEQYF	once	TRBV6-5	TRBJ2-7
CASSEVVLWPQHF	-	TRBV2	TRBJ1-5
CSVGAGRRGTDTQYF	once	TRBV29-1	TRBJ2-3
CATGGAGYNEQFF	-	TRBV7-9	TRBJ2-1
CASSPWTGGTHTQYF	-	TRBV27	TRBJ2-3
CASSLGGTGDYEQYF	-	TRBV27	TRBJ2-7
CASSTSWTGSYEQYF	-	TRBV6-5	TRBJ2-7
CASSEPGGYKQYF	-	TRBV2	TRBJ2-7
CASSEGRGGAGYGYTF	-	TRBV2	TRBJ1-2
CASSLGAYNEQFF	-	TRBV5-1	TRBJ2-1
CSVCGGQYYEQYF	few	TRBV29-1	TRBJ2-7
CASSPEGEGNQPQHF	once	TRBV28	TRBJ1-5
CASSLGSALVTYNEQFF	-	TRBV7-3	TRBJ2-1
CSVGTDRVLTNYGYTF	-	TRBV29-1	TRBJ1-2
CATQPDDFTGELFF	-	TRBV5-1	TRBJ2-2
CASSVAEGTSGRDTQYF	-	TRBV9	TRBJ2-3
CASSPYLHSGNTIYF	few	TRBV5-5	TRBJ1-3
CASSLMGQGAGGYTF	-	TRBV27	TRBJ1-2
CAWTPRGSYGYTF	-	TRBV30	TRBJ1-2
CASSLWGVKDTQYF	-	TRBV28	TRBJ2-3
CASSQRTVNTGELFF	-	TRBV27	TRBJ2-2
CAWGGTRVSGNTIYF	-	TRBV30	TRBJ1-3
CASSDRRTVQFF	-	TRBV3-1/TRBV3-2	TRBJ2-1
CASEGRGPYNEQFF	-	TRBV6-5	TRBJ2-1